One and the same sample provided the 22 T cell receptor beta chains below, sequenced in a study of blood T cell repertoires in COVID-19. Method: immunoSEQ multiplex PCR; TCRdb's copy keeps in-frame clones and lacks some. The repertoire holds 83,000 or so clones, around 84% seen once, with 7% to 9% in the top ten. The material sequenced was peripheral blood. The source of these receptors is a man older than 75 with active or convalescent COVID-19.

J is TRBJ1-1 and V is TRBV19, with D maybe TRBD1 (5 bases). CDR1 is LNHDA, CDR2 SQIVND, per germline (reference sequence). Trimming took off 2 bases at V and 5 bases at J, with 9 bases between the two ends. The CDR3 covers 13 residues. CDR3 sequence: CASSIQGRTEAFF. Written as DNA, the CDR3 is TGTGCCAGTAGTATACAGGGAAGGACTGAAGCTTTCTTT.

This chain links TRBV5-1 with TRBJ2-3, with TRBD1 matching over 8 bases. Looked up from germline, CDR1 is SGHRS and CDR2 is YFSETQ. The CDR3 is made up of 14 amino acids. V was pared by 4 bases and J by 4 bases, with 5 bases of the junction left unmatched. The CDR3 DNA sequence: TGCGCCAGCAGCGGTGGGACAGGCCCAGATACGCAGTATTTT. Encoded protein: CASSGGTGPDTQYF.

This chain connects TRBV19 to TRBJ1-4; D possibly corresponds to TRBD1 (5 bases). Germline V CDR1 and CDR2: LNHDA, SQIVND (reference sequence). This CDR3 is built from 15 residues. V was shortened by 7 bases and J by 3 bases, with 15 bases between the two germline ends. The CDR3 loop is CASNTGETANEKLFF. The CDR3 DNA reads as TGTGCCAGTAATACGGGGGAGACAGCTAATGAAAAACTGTTTTTT.

The chain links TRBV21-1 to TRBJ2-7; TRBD2, as called in the table, went unchecked against the DNA. TRBV21-1 is designated a pseudogene. The CDR3 is 10 amino acids. CDR3 sequence reads: CASSPREQYV. In DNA form, the CDR3 reads TGTGCCAGCAGTCCCCGCGAGCAGTACGTC.

This clone was seen only once. V and J are TRBV2 and TRBJ2-3; 7 bases line up with TRBD2. CDR3 length: 15 amino acids. Trimming removed 6 bases from V and 0 bases from J; junction bases left unmatched: 6. CDR1 is SNHLY and CDR2 is FYNNEI in the germline V gene. The DNA for the CDR3 is TGTGCCAGCAGGTTGACTAGCATTAGCACAGATACGCAGTATTTT. Encoded protein: CASRLTSISTDTQYF.

This chain links TRBV5-1 with TRBJ2-2; a weak D match, TRBD1 (5 bases). The length of the CDR3 is 14 residues. Germline values: CDR1 SGHRS, CDR2 YFSETQ. Trimming stripped 5 bases from V and 0 bases from J, with 8 bases between. DNA of the CDR3: TGCGCCAGCAGAGAGACAGCGAACACCGGGGAGCTGTTTTTT. This gives the protein CASRETANTGELFF.

In DNA, the CDR3 is TGTGCCACCAGTGTAGGCGGCAGCACAGATACGCAGTATTTT. This sequence encodes CATSVGGSTDTQYF. The gene calls are TRBV24-1 and TRBJ2-3, with no clear D. V was cut by 5 bases and J by 0 bases, with 8 bases left in between. CDR1 and CDR2 from the germline V gene are KGHDR and SFDVKD. The CDR3 has 14 amino acids.

This clone was seen only once. This chain uses TRBV19 with TRBJ1-1; TRBD1 might be the D (6 bases). Germline V CDR1 and CDR2: LNHDA, SQIVND (reference sequence). V was shortened by 3 bases and J by 0 bases, with 14 bases between the two germline ends. The CDR3 has 16 residues. CDR3 coding DNA: TGTGCCAGTAGTATGTTGGGGGCGCGGATGAACACTGAAGCTTTCTTT. Translated: CASSMLGARMNTEAFF.

The chain uses TRBV6-4 and TRBJ1-2; unclear D gene. Germline V gene data show CDR1 as MRHNA and CDR2 as SNTAGT. V was pared by 2 bases and J by 8 bases, with 12 bases between. CDR3 length equals 13 residues. In DNA, the CDR3 is TGTGCCAGCAGTGACGTCCCGGGGAGAGGCTACACCTTC. Protein: CASSDVPGRGYTF.

This clone is judged medium-sized. The gene calls are TRBV5-1 and TRBJ2-7, with 9 bases lining up with TRBD1. The V and J ends lost 0 bases and 2 bases, in that order; junction bases with no gene match: 12. This CDR3 has 18 residues. From germline, CDR1 is SGHRS and CDR2 YFSETQ. This CDR3 reads CASSLVFNADRGPYEQYV. The CDR3, as DNA: TGCGCCAGCAGCTTGGTCTTTAATGCGGACAGGGGACCCTACGAGCAGTACGTC.

This clone was counted once. J is TRBJ1-2 and V is TRBV6-2 or TRBV6-3; D is ambiguous. Trimming took 6 bases from V and 0 from J, leaving 8 bases between them. This CDR3 is 13 amino acids long. CDR1 MNHEY and CDR2 SVGEGT come from the germline V gene. The CDR3 protein is CASSRSSNYGYTF. The CDR3 coding sequence is TGTGCCAGCAGCCGCAGTTCTAACTATGGCTACACCTTC.

The chain has TRBV15 and TRBJ1-4; D is unclear. V was pared by 0 bases and J by 0 bases, with 8 bases between. The CDR3 length is 16 residues. Germline V gene sequence: CDR1 LNHNV, CDR2 YYDKDF (reference sequence). The CDR3 here is CATSRDLATTNEKLFF. In nucleotides, the CDR3 is TGTGCCACCAGCAGAGATCTGGCAACAACTAATGAAAAACTGTTTTTT.

The genes are TRBV19 and TRBJ1-6; D is ambiguous. Germline-derived CDR1 and CDR2 are LNHDA and SQIVND (reference sequence). Trimming pared 3 bases from V and 0 bases from J, leaving 12 bases between. The CDR3 runs to 17 residues. The CDR3 coding sequence is TGTGCCAGTAGTATCTGGTGGCAAAGCTCCTATAATTCACCCCTCCACTTT. It yields the protein CASSIWWQSSYNSPLHF.

As regards this clone: Mismatch with germline at one junction end may stem from a read error. The genes are TRBV5-1 and TRBJ1-5; D is possibly TRBD1 (6 bases). CDR3 length: 15 residues. The germline V gene encodes CDR1 SGHRS and CDR2 YFSETQ. The CDR3 DNA sequence: TGCGCTAGCAGTAAGGGACACCATAGCAATCAGCCCCAGCATTTT. As protein: CASSKGHHSNQPQHF.

This rearrangement joins TRBV4-2 to TRBJ2-1; D remains unclear. Germline values: CDR1 LGHNA, CDR2 YNFKEQ. The CDR3 is 13 residues long. The ends were cut back, 0 bases at V and 8 bases at J, with 8 bases in the middle. CDR3 region: CASSQDFGHEQFF. DNA for the CDR3: TGTGCCAGCAGCCAAGATTTTGGCCATGAGCAGTTCTTC.

V gene TRBV5-1 combines with J gene TRBJ1-4; TRBD1 aligns across 9 bases. CDR3 length: 14 residues. V shed 3 bases and J 7 bases; nucleotides not matched to a gene: 4. Germline loops: CDR1 SGHRS, CDR2 YFSETQ. This CDR3 reads CASSSPGQGEKLFF. The CDR3 DNA reads as TGCGCCAGCAGCTCCCCGGGACAGGGTGAAAAACTGTTTTTT.

This rearrangement joins TRBV12-5 to TRBJ1-2; 7 bases map to TRBD1. CDR1 is LGHNT and CDR2 is FRNRAP in the germline V gene. The CDR3 is 14 amino acids. Unmatched junction bases numbered 12, after V lost 6 bases and J lost 8 bases. CDR3 region: CASGLGQALSGYTF. CDR3 DNA sequence: TGTGCTAGTGGCCTAGGACAGGCACTCTCGGGCTACACCTTC. The full variable domain, rest sourced from reference TRBV12-5 and TRBJ1-2, is DARVTQTPRHKVTEMGQEVTMRCQPILGHNTVFWYRQTMMQGLELLAYFRNRAPLDDSGMPKDRFSAEMPDATLATLKIQPSEPRDSAVYFCASGLGQALSGYTFGSGTRLTVV.

V is TRBV19 and J is TRBJ2-2; the D gene is possibly TRBD2 (6 bases). This CDR3 spans 19 amino acids. V was pared by 7 bases and J by 1 base, with 25 bases between. Looked up from germline, CDR1 is LNHDA and CDR2 is SQIVND (reference sequence). The CDR3 region has the DNA TGTGCCAGTACCCAGCCGGGACTCCCCGTAGGGATGAACACCGGGGAGCTGTTTTTT. Translated: CASTQPGLPVGMNTGELFF.

The chain has TRBV5-6 and TRBJ1-6; 7 bases are a match to TRBD1. J lost 8 bases, V lost 2 bases, and 4 bases had no gene match. Germline loops: CDR1 SGHDT, CDR2 YYEEEE. The CDR3 consists of 14 residues. The CDR3 sequence: CASSLGTEYSPLHF. CDR3 DNA sequence: TGTGCCAGCAGCTTAGGGACAGAATATTCACCCCTCCACTTT.

For the CDR3, the DNA is TGTGCCAGTTCTTCGACTAGCGGGAGGTTCAGTGAGCAGTTCTTC. This encodes CASSSTSGRFSEQFF. The J gene is TRBJ2-1, the V gene TRBV19, with TRBD2 identical over 13 bases. CDR1 is LNHDA and CDR2 is SQIVND in the germline V gene (reference sequence). V was clipped by 8 bases and J by 9 bases; unmatched bases: 10. The CDR3 is 15 residues long.

The V call is TRBV6-6, the J call TRBJ2-1; D might be TRBD2 (5 bases). CDR1 and CDR2 (germline): MNHNY, SVGAGI (reference sequence). V lost 6 bases, J lost 6 bases, and 21 bases lay in between. The CDR3 has 16 amino acids. The CDR3 protein is CASSSPRELRGNEQFF. DNA of the CDR3: TGTGCCAGCAGCTCCCCGAGAGAGCTCCGGGGCAATGAGCAGTTCTTC.

This chain joins TRBV5-4 and TRBJ2-2; D may be TRBD1 (6 bases). V was trimmed by 4 bases and J by 1 base, leaving 11 bases between them. The germline gives CDR1 SGHNT, CDR2 YYREEE (reference sequence). The CDR3 sequence is 15 residues long. For the CDR3, the DNA is TGTGCCAGCAGCCTGGGACAATTGAACACCGGGGAGCTGTTTTTT. As protein: CASSLGQLNTGELFF.